What follows are 28 T cell receptor beta chains derived from one specimen sequenced in a study of blood T cell repertoires in COVID-19. This table comes from immunoSEQ multiplex PCR, and its TCRdb copy is limited to in-frame clones, with some not included. In the table there are about 400,000 clones, about 90% of which are singletons. The sequencing sample was made of PBMCs or T cells enriched from blood (not recorded which). The receptor source for this set is a woman aged 25 to 45 who had recovered from COVID-19.

The chain recombines TRBV7-9 with TRBJ2-7; 9 nucleotides align to TRBD2. Trimming took 3 bases from V and 3 from J; bases not matched to a gene: 3. CDR1 and CDR2 (germline): SEHNR, FQNEAQ (reference sequence). The CDR3 totals 14 residues. In DNA, the CDR3 is TGTGCCAGCAGCTTGGGACTAGCTATCTACGAGCAGTACTTC. This sequence encodes CASSLGLAIYEQYF.

The chain recombines TRBV3-1 (or the pseudogene TRBV3-2) with TRBJ1-5; 9 bases fit TRBD1. V lost 5 bases, J lost 2 bases, and 7 bases stayed unmatched. The CDR3 spans 16 residues. Germline lookup yields CDR1 LGHDT and CDR2 YNNKEL (reference sequence). The CDR3 reads CASSAGTGLGNQPQHF. The CDR3 region has the DNA TGTGCCAGCAGCGCAGGGACAGGGTTAGGCAATCAGCCCCAGCATTTT.

This rearrangement joins TRBV24-1 to TRBJ2-5, with D possibly matching TRBD1 (6 bases). V lost 9 bases to trimming and J lost 4 bases, with 17 bases between them. Germline lookup yields CDR1 KGHDR and CDR2 SFDVKD. The CDR3 spans 14 residues. In DNA, the CDR3 is TGTGCCACCGGGGGCAGGGAAGTGACAGAGACCCAGTACTTC. Translated, it gives CATGGREVTETQYF.

The chain carries TRBV27 and TRBJ2-3; 12 bases line up with TRBD2. The CDR3 is made up of 19 amino acids. With 1 base clipped from V and 6 bases from J, the junction kept 14 bases outside the gene matches. The germline V gene encodes CDR1 MNHEY and CDR2 SMNVEV (reference sequence). CDR3 protein: CASSLYDGLAGNSWDTQYF. DNA for the CDR3: TGTGCCAGCAGTTTATATGATGGACTAGCGGGAAACTCGTGGGATACGCAGTATTTT.

This clone was seen a few times. The genes are TRBV5-4 and TRBJ2-7; TRBD1 aligns across 8 bases. Germline CDR1 is SGHNT and CDR2 is YYREEE (reference sequence). Trimming cost V 0 bases and J 5 bases; bases outside gene matches: 7. The CDR3 consists of 15 residues. The CDR3 sequence is CASSLAGQGSHEQYF. The CDR3 DNA sequence: TGTGCCAGCAGCTTGGCCGGACAGGGCTCTCACGAGCAGTACTTC.

This chain joins TRBV7-8 and TRBJ1-4; TRBD1 matches at 9 bases. V dropped 5 bases and J dropped 9; count of bases not matched to a gene: 4. This CDR3 region has 13 residues. Germline assignment: CDR1 SGHVS and CDR2 FQNEAQ. Written as DNA, the CDR3 is TGTGCCAGCAGCCCGGACAGGGGACAAAAACTGTTTTTT. Its translation is CASSPDRGQKLFF.

This clone was seen just once. V gene TRBV11-2 combines with J gene TRBJ1-3; D unclear. Trimming shortened V by 1 base and J by 0 bases, and 10 bases separated the two germline ends. Germline CDR1 SGHAT, CDR2 FQNNGV. The CDR3 consists of 16 residues. CDR3 DNA sequence: TGTGCCAGCAGCTTAGGTTTGGGAGGCTCTGGAAACACCATATATTTT. Its translation: CASSLGLGGSGNTIYF.

The chain uses TRBV9 and TRBJ1-5; D may be TRBD1 (5 bases). The CDR3 runs to 15 residues. Per the germline V gene, CDR1 is SGDLS and CDR2 is YYNGEE. Trimming left V 6 bases short and J 3 bases short, with 16 bases between. DNA for the CDR3: TGTGCCAGCACCCAAGGAGGGGCCAACAATCAGCCCCAGCATTTT. Amino acids: CASTQGGANNQPQHF.

The genes are TRBV19 and TRBJ2-2, with TRBD1 matching 8 bases. The CDR3 runs 18 residues. The germline V gene encodes CDR1 LNHDA and CDR2 SQIVND (reference sequence). V dropped 1 base and J dropped 2; count of bases not matched to a gene: 9. CDR3 nucleotide sequence: TGTGCCAGTAGTATAGCTGGAGGCAGGGGGCGCAACACCGGGGAGCTGTTTTTT. Amino acid sequence: CASSIAGGRGRNTGELFF.

CDR3 sequence reads: CASKGTGREQYF. The CDR3 DNA follows: TGTGCCAGTAAGGGGACAGGTCGCGAGCAGTACTTC. The rearrangement joins TRBV19 to TRBJ2-7; 8 bases line up with TRBD1. V gave up 7 bases and J gave up 6 bases; unmatched junction bases: 5. The CDR3 has 12 residues. Germline CDR1 and CDR2: LNHDA and SQIVND (reference sequence).

The J gene is TRBJ1-3, the V gene TRBV6-2 or TRBV6-3; D gene uncertain. Deletions cut 5 bases from V and 0 bases from J, with 11 bases between. The germline V gene has CDR1 MNHEY and CDR2 SVGEGT. The CDR3 is 15 residues long. In DNA, the CDR3 is TGTGCCAGCAGTACTTTCAAGTTCTCTGGAAACACCATATATTTT. Amino acid sequence: CASSTFKFSGNTIYF.

The chain recombines TRBV28 with TRBJ2-7; D might be TRBD2 (5 bases). The germline V gene encodes CDR1 MDHEN and CDR2 SYDVKM. The V gene lost 6 bases and the J gene lost 3 bases, with 15 bases spanning the gap. The CDR3 has 14 residues. This chain's CDR3 is CASSQDGVGYEQYF. Written as DNA, the CDR3 is TGTGCCAGCAGCCAGGACGGGGTCGGCTACGAGCAGTACTTC.

Written as DNA, the CDR3 is TGTGCCAGCAGCTTAAATCCAGGACAGACCACCGGGGAGCTGTTTTTT. The encoded protein is CASSLNPGQTTGELFF. The gene calls are TRBV7-3 and TRBJ2-2; the D gene is possibly TRBD1 (6 bases). Per the germline V gene, CDR1 is SGHTA and CDR2 is FQGTGA. The CDR3 totals 16 residues. V was pared by 1 base and J by 4 bases, with 13 bases between.

The sample holds one count of this clone. The chain uses TRBV3-1 (or the pseudogene TRBV3-2) and TRBJ2-7; D is perhaps TRBD2 (5 bases). The CDR3 extends over 14 amino acids. V shed 6 bases and J shed 3 bases, with 15 bases lying between them. CDR1 and CDR2 (germline): LGHDT, YNNKEL (reference sequence). Here the CDR3 DNA reads TGTGCCAGCAGTACGGTGGGAGTGAACTACGAGCAGTACTTC. It is translated as CASSTVGVNYEQYF.

The genes are TRBV7-3 and TRBJ1-1; 10 bases line up with TRBD1. The CDR3 runs 17 residues. Germline V gene data show CDR1 as SGHTA and CDR2 as FQGTGA. V lost 0 bases, J lost 10 bases, and 14 bases stayed unmatched. The CDR3 loop reads CASSLTRGTGAPRGAFF. The CDR3, as DNA: TGTGCCAGCAGCTTAACGAGGGGGACAGGGGCACCCCGGGGAGCTTTCTTT.

V is TRBV27 and J is TRBJ2-3; TRBD2 aligns across 8 bases. V gave up 0 bases and J gave up 5 bases; unmatched junction bases: 10. CDR3 length: 17 residues. The V gene's germline CDR1 is MNHEY and CDR2 SMNVEV (reference sequence). CDR3 in amino acids: CASSLSIWGGGRDTQYF. Here the CDR3 DNA reads TGTGCCAGCAGTTTATCGATCTGGGGCGGGGGGAGAGATACGCAGTATTTT.

The rearrangement links TRBV7-8 to TRBJ1-2; the D gene is possibly TRBD1 (6 bases). Trimming shortened V by 1 base and J by 3 bases, and 15 bases separated the two germline ends. Germline V gene data show CDR1 as SGHVS and CDR2 as FQNEAQ. CDR3 length: 16 residues. The CDR3: CASSLVAGRGDYGYTF. The DNA for the CDR3 is TGTGCCAGCAGCTTAGTAGCCGGCAGGGGTGACTATGGCTACACCTTC.

The chain joins TRBV18 to TRBJ2-3, with 10 bases lining up with TRBD1. The CDR3 sequence is 16 residues long. The trim removed 3 bases at V and 5 bases at J, leaving 8 bases unmatched. The germline V gene encodes CDR1 KGHSH and CDR2 LQKENI. DNA of the CDR3: TGTGCCAGCTCACCGCGGGACAGGGGATTCTTAGATACGCAGTATTTT. Translation gives CASSPRDRGFLDTQYF. Combining the CDR3 with reference TRBV18 and TRBJ2-3 gives the whole variable domain NAGVMQNPRHLVRRRGQEARLRCSPMKGHSHVYWYRQLPEEGLKFMVYLQKENIIDESGMPKERFSAEFPKEGPSILRIQQVVRGDSAAYFCASSPRDRGFLDTQYFGPGTRLTVL.

CDR3 amino acids: CASSGQDGYTF. The DNA for the CDR3 is TGTGCCAGCAGCGGGCAGGATGGCTACACCTTC. The chain has TRBV11-2 and TRBJ1-2; D is unclear. Germline CDR1 is SGHAT and CDR2 is FQNNGV. The CDR3 has 11 amino acids. Trimming cost V 5 bases and J 6 bases, with 7 bases left between them.

This chain connects TRBV7-9 to TRBJ1-1, with 7 bases fitting TRBD1. The germline V gene has CDR1 SEHNR and CDR2 FQNEAQ (reference sequence). The CDR3 length is 12 residues. Unmatched junction bases numbered 5, after V lost 3 bases and J lost 10 bases. CDR3 in amino acids: CASSLGQNGAFF. For the CDR3, the DNA is TGTGCCAGCAGCTTGGGACAGAATGGAGCTTTCTTT.

This chain uses TRBV21-1 with TRBJ2-7; the D call in the table, TRBD2, was not verified against the DNA. TRBV21-1 is classified as a pseudogene. The CDR3 contains 19 residues. The CDR3: CASSRSLAGCLLSSYEQYF. The DNA of the CDR3 is TGTGCCAGCAGCAGATCCCTAGCGGGCTGCCTACTAAGCTCCTACGAGCAGTACTTC.

Notes on this clone: Mismatch with germline at one junction end may stem from a read error. This sequence joins TRBV7-7 and TRBJ1-1; 11 bases align to TRBD1. The CDR3 loop spans 15 amino acids. The germline V gene encodes CDR1 SSHAT and CDR2 FNYEAQ (reference sequence). This chain's CDR3 is CASSLGLGQGESFFF. The CDR3 region has the DNA TGTGCTAGCAGCTTAGGATTGGGACAGGGGGAAAGTTTTTTCTTT.

This chain connects TRBV4-2 to TRBJ1-2; D call uncertain. Germline V gives CDR1 LGHNA, CDR2 YNFKEQ. The CDR3 extends over 16 amino acids. Deletions cut 1 base from V and 5 bases from J, with 17 bases between. In DNA, the CDR3 is TGTGCCAGCAGCCAAGTCATTGCGACAAAACGTTATGGCTACACCTTC. Translation: CASSQVIATKRYGYTF.

The rearrangement joins TRBV12-3 or TRBV12-4 to TRBJ2-1, with a tentative D call TRBD2 (6 bases). This CDR3 is 13 amino acids long. Trimming took 6 bases from V and 5 from J, leaving 11 bases between them. Here the CDR3 reads CASSGRVHNEQFF. Here the CDR3 DNA reads TGTGCCAGCAGCGGGAGAGTCCACAATGAGCAGTTCTTC.

This clone showed up just once. This chain connects TRBV24-1 to TRBJ1-5; D call uncertain. V dropped 3 bases and J dropped 5 bases, with 16 bases sitting between them. The CDR3 spans 16 residues. Germline loops: CDR1 KGHDR, CDR2 SFDVKD. The CDR3 sequence: CATSDVTHTVDQPQHF. CDR3 DNA sequence: TGTGCCACCAGTGATGTTACACATACCGTCGATCAGCCCCAGCATTTT.

The chain couples TRBV19 to TRBJ1-2; tentatively, D is TRBD1 (6 bases). The CDR3 totals 15 residues. Looked up from germline, CDR1 is LNHDA and CDR2 is SQIVND (reference sequence). Trimming shortened V by 4 bases and J by 4 bases, and 16 bases separated the two germline ends. The CDR3 reads CASSTTGRPTYGYTF. In nucleotides, the CDR3 is TGTGCCAGTAGTACGACAGGTCGTCCTACCTATGGCTACACCTTC.

The rearrangement joins TRBV19 to TRBJ2-7; D might be TRBD1 (5 bases). Germline CDR1 is LNHDA and CDR2 is SQIVND (reference sequence). CDR3 size: 13 residues. V lost 6 bases and J lost 3, with 12 bases in between. CDR3 sequence reads: CASSSQGYYEQYF. As DNA, the CDR3 is TGTGCCAGTAGCAGCCAGGGTTACTACGAGCAGTACTTC.

This sequence joins TRBV19 and TRBJ1-2; the D gene is possibly TRBD1 (5 bases). The CDR3 runs to 15 residues. Germline loops: CDR1 LNHDA, CDR2 SQIVND (reference sequence). Trimming stripped 3 bases from V and 0 bases from J, with 11 bases between. The CDR3 DNA sequence: TGTGCCAGTAGTATTGGGGCAGGAACTAACTATGGCTACACCTTC. It yields the protein CASSIGAGTNYGYTF. Full variable domain (rest looked up from reference TRBV19 and TRBJ1-2): DGGITQSPKYLFRKEGQNVTLSCEQNLNHDAMYWYRQDPGQGLRLIYYSQIVNDFQKGDIAEGYSVSREKKESFPLTVTSAQKNPTAFYLCASSIGAGTNYGYTFGSGTRLTVV.